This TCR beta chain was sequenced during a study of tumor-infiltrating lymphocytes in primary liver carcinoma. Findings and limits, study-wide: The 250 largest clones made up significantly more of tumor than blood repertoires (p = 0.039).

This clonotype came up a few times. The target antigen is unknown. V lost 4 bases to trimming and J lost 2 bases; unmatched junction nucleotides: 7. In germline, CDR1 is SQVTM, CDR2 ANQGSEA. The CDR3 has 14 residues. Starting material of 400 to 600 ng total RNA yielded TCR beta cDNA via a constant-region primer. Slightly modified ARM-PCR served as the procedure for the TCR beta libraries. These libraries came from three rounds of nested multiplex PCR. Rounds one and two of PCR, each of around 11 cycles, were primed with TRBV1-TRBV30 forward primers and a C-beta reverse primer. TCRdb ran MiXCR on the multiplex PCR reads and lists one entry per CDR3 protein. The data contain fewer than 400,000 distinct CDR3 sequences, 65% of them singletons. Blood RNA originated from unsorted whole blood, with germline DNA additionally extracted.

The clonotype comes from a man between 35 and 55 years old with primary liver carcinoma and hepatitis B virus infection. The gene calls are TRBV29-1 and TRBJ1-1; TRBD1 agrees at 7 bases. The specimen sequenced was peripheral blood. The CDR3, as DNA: TGCAGCGTTGTAATGACAGGGTTTAACACTGAAGCTTTCTTT. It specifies CSVVMTGFNTEAFF.